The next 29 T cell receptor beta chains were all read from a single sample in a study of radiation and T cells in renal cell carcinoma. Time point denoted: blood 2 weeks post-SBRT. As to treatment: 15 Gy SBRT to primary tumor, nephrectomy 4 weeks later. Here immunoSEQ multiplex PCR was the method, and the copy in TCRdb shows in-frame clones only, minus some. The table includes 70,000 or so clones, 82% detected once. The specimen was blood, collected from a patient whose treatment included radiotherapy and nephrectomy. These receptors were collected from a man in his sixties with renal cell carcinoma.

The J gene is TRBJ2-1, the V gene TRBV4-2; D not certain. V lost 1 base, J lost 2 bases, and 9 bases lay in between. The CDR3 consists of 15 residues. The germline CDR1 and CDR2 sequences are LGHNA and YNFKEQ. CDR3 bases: TGTGCCAGCAGCCAAGTAGGCCTAACCTACAATGAGCAGTTCTTC. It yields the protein CASSQVGLTYNEQFF.

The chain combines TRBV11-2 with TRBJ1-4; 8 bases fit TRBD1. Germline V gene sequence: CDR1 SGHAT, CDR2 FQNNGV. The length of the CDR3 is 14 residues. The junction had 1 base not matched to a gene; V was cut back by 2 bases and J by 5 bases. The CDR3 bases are TGTGCCAGCAGCTTACAGGGGGCGAATGAAAAACTGTTTTTT. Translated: CASSLQGANEKLFF.

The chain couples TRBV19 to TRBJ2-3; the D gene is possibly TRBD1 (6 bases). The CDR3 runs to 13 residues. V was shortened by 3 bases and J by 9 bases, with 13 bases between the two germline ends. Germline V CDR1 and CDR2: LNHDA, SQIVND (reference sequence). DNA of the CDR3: TGTGCCAGTAGTATTCACAGGGATGACACGCAGTATTTT. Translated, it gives CASSIHRDDTQYF.

The CDR3: CASSREVQETQYF. DNA for the CDR3: TGTGCCAGCAGCCGGGAGGTCCAAGAGACCCAGTACTTC. The V and J genes are TRBV7-3 and TRBJ2-5; 7 bases are shared with TRBD2. J lost 1 base, V lost 5 bases, and 1 base had no gene match. The CDR3 length is 13 residues. CDR1 is SGHTA and CDR2 is FQGTGA in the germline V gene. Combining the CDR3 with reference TRBV7-3 and TRBJ2-5 gives the whole variable domain GAGVSQTPSNKVTEKGKYVELRCDPISGHTALYWYRQSLGQGPEFLIYFQGTGAADDSGLPNDRFFAVRPEGSVSTLKIQRTERGDSAVYLCASSREVQETQYFGPGTRLLVL.

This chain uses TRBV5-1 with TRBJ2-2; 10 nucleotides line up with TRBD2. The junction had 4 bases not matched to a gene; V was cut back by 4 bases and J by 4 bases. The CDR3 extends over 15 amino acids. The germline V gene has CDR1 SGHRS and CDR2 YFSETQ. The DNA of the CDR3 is TGCGCCAGCAGCACCCGGACTAGCGGCACCGGGGAGCTGTTTTTT. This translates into CASSTRTSGTGELFF.

The CDR3 is CASTLRGIPSYNEQFF. The CDR3 region has the DNA TGTGCCAGCACCCTGCGGGGTATACCTTCCTACAATGAGCAGTTCTTC. This chain joins TRBV5-4 and TRBJ2-1; D possibly corresponds to TRBD2 (6 bases). V lost 6 bases and J lost 1, with 17 bases in between. There are 16 residues in the CDR3. Germline loops: CDR1 SGHNT, CDR2 YYREEE (reference sequence).

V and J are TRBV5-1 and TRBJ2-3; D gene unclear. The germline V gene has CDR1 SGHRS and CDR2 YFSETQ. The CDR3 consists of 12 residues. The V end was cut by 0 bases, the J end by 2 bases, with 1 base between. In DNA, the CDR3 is TGCGCCAGCAGCTTGGACACAGATACGCAGTATTTT. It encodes CASSLDTDTQYF.

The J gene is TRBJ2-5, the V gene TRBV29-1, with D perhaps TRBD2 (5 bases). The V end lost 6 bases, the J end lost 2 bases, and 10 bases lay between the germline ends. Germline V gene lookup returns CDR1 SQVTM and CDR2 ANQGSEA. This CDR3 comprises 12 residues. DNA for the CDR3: TGCAGCGTCGAGGACTTACAAGAGACCCAGTACTTC. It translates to CSVEDLQETQYF.

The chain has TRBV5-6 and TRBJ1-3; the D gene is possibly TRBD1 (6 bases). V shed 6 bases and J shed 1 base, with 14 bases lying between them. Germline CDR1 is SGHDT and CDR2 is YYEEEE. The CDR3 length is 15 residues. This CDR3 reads CASNARGTSGNTIYF. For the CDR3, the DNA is TGTGCCAGCAATGCCAGGGGTACATCTGGAAACACCATATATTTT.

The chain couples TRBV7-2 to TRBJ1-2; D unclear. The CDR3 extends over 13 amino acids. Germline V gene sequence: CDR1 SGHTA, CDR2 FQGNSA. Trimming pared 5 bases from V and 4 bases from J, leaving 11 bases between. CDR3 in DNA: TGTGCCAGCAGCCCCGAGGGTTTCTATGGCTACACCTTC. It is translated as CASSPEGFYGYTF.

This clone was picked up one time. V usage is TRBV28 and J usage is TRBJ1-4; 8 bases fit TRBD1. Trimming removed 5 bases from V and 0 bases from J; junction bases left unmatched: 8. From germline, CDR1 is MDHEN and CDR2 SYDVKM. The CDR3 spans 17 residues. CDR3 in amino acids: CASSPPWTGPTNEKLFF. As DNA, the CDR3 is TGTGCCAGCAGTCCCCCCTGGACAGGGCCAACTAATGAAAAACTGTTTTTT.

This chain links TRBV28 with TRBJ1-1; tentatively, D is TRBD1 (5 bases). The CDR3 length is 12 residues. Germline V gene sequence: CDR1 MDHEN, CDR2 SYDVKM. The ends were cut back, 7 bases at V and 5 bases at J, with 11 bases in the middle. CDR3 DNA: TGTGCCAGCATCCCGTGGGGGACTGAAGCTTTCTTT. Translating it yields CASIPWGTEAFF.

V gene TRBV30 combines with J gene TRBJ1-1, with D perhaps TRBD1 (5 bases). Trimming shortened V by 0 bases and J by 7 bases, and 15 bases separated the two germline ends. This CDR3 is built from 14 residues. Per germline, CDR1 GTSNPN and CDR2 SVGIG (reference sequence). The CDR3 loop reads CAWSVQVGQSEAFF. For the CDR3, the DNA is TGTGCCTGGAGTGTACAAGTGGGGCAGAGTGAAGCTTTCTTT.

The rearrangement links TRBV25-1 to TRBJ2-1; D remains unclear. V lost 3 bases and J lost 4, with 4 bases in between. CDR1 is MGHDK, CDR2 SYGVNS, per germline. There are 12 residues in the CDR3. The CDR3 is CASSDSYNEQFF. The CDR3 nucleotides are TGTGCCAGCAGTGATTCTTACAATGAGCAGTTCTTC.

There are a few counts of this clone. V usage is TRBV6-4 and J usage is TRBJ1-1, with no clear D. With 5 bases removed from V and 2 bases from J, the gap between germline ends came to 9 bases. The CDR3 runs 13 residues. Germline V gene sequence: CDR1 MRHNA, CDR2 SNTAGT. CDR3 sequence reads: CASSPTDNTEAFF. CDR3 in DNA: TGTGCCAGCAGTCCCACGGACAACACTGAAGCTTTCTTT.

The chain's CDR3 is CASSPKTSGNTGELFF. The CDR3 DNA reads TGTGCCAGCAGCCCAAAGACTAGCGGGAACACCGGGGAGCTGTTTTTT. The J gene is TRBJ2-2, the V gene TRBV5-4, with TRBD2 matching over 9 bases. V lost 4 bases and J lost 1; bases outside the gene matches: 5. CDR3 length: 16 residues. The germline CDR1 and CDR2 sequences are SGHNT and YYREEE (reference sequence).

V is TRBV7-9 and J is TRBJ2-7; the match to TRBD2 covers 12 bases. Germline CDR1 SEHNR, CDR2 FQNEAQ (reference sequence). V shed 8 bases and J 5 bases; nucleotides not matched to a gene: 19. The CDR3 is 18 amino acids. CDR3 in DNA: TGTGCCAGCGGGGAGACTAGCGGGAGAGCCCTCAAGGCTCACGAGCAGTACTTC. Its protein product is CASGETSGRALKAHEQYF.

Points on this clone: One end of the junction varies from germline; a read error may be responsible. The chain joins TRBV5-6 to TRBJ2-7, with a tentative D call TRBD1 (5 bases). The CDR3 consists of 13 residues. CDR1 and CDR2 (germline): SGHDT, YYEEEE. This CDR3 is CASSSQHPRASTF. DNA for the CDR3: TGTGCCAGCAGCTCTCAACACCCCAGGGCCTCTACTTTC. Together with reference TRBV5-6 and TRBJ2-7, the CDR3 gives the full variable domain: DAGVTQSPTHLIKTRGQQVTLRCSPKSGHDTVSWYQQALGQGPQFIFQYYEEEERQRGNFPDRFSGHQFPNYSSELNVNALLLGDSALYLCASSSQHPRASTFGPGTRLTVT.

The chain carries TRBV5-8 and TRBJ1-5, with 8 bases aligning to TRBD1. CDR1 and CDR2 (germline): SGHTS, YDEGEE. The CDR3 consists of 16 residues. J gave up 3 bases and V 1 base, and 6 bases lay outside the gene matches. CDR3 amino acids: CASSLPGQGPNQPQHF. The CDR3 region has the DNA TGTGCCAGCAGCTTGCCCGGACAGGGCCCCAATCAGCCCCAGCATTTT.

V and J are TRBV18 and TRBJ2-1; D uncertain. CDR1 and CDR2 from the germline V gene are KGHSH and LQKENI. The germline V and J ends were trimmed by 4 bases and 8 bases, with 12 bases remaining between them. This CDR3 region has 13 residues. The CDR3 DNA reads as TGTGCCAGCTCACGTTCGGACGTCGATGAGCAGTTCTTC. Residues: CASSRSDVDEQFF.

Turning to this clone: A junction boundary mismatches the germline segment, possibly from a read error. The DNA for the CDR3 is TGTGCCAGCAGCTTAGAAGGGAACCGCAACATCTTC. Translating it yields CASSLEGNRNIF. The chain couples TRBV7-9 to TRBJ2-7; no reliable D call. This CDR3 has 12 residues. Germline CDR1 reads SEHNR; CDR2 reads FQNEAQ (reference sequence).

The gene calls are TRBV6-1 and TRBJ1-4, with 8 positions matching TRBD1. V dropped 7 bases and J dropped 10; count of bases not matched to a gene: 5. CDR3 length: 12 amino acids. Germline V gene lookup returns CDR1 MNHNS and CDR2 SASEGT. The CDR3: CASTPGGGKLFF. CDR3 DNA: TGTGCCAGCACTCCAGGGGGCGGAAAACTGTTTTTT.

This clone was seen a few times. The chain's CDR3 is CASSLDGSRTYEQYF. The CDR3 nucleotides are TGTGCCAGCAGCTTGGACGGGAGCCGAACCTACGAGCAGTACTTC. This chain joins TRBV5-4 and TRBJ2-7; the D gene is possibly TRBD2 (6 bases). V was cut by 0 bases and J by 2 bases, with 12 bases left in between. The CDR3 is made up of 15 amino acids. Germline V CDR1 and CDR2: SGHNT, YYREEE (reference sequence).

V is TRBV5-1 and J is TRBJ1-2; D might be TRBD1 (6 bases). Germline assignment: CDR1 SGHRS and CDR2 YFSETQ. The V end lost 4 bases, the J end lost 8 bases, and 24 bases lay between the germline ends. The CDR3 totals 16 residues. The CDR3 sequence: CASSPTPGAGVGGYTF. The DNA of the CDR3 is TGCGCCAGCAGCCCCACCCCGGGGGCAGGGGTAGGAGGCTACACCTTC.

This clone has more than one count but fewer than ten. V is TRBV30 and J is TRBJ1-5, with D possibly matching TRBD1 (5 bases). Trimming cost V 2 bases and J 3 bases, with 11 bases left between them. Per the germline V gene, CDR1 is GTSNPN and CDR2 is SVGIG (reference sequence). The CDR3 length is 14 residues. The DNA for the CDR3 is TGTGCCTGGAGTAAGACAGCATTCAATCAGCCCCAGCATTTT. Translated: CAWSKTAFNQPQHF.

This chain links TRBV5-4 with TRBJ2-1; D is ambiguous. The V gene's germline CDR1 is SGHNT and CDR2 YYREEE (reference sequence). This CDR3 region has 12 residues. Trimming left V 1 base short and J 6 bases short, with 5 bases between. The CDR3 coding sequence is TGTGCCAGCAGCTTGTCCATCAATGAGCAGTTCTTC. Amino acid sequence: CASSLSINEQFF.

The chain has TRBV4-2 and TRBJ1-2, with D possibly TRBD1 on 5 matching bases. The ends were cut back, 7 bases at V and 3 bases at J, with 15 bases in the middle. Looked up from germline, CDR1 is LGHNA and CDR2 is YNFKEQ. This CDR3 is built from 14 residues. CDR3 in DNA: TGTGCCAGCACGTCGTTTAGGGGTCACTATGGCTACACCTTC. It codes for CASTSFRGHYGYTF.

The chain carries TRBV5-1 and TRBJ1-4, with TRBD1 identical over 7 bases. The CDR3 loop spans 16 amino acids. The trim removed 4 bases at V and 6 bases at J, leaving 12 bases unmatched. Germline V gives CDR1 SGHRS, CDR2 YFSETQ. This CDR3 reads CASSLIPGQLDEKLFF. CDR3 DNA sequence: TGCGCCAGCAGCCTAATCCCGGGACAGCTAGATGAAAAACTGTTTTTT.

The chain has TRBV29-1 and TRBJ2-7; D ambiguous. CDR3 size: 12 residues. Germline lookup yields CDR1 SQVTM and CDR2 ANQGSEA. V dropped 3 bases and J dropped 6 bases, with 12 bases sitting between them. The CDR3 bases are TGCAGCGTTGAGGTAAATACCCGCGAGCAGTACTTC. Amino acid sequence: CSVEVNTREQYF.